One and the same sample provided the 7 T cell receptor beta chains below, sequenced in a study of tumor and adjacent non-tumor tissue in lung cancer. The library came from three nested PCR rounds adapted from ARM-PCR protocols. Using its own MiXCR run on the multiplex PCR reads, TCRdb lists one record per CDR3 protein. This table has 120,000 or so distinct CDR3 sequences, 66% appearing once. The template was RNA from unsorted bulk tissue. Material: lung tumor tissue. The receptors here all came from a man aged 30 to 39 with non-small cell lung cancer.

Comments on this clonotype: Since a much larger clone is just one base distant, this may be a read error. This sequence joins TRBV20-1 and TRBJ1-2, with D maybe TRBD1 (6 bases). Trimming shortened V by 0 bases and J by 7 bases, and 18 bases separated the two germline ends. CDR1 DFQATT and CDR2 SNEGSKA come from the germline V gene (reference sequence). The CDR3 contains 15 residues. The CDR3 nucleotides are TGCAGTGCTAGAGACAGACAGGCCGGTAGCTGTGGCTACACCTTC. Amino acid sequence: CSARDRQAGSCGYTF.

Turning to this clonotype: This may be a read error, as it is one base from a much larger clone. The chain is built from TRBV6-1 and TRBJ2-5; perhaps TRBD1 as D (5 bases). The CDR3 covers 12 residues. The germline V gene encodes CDR1 MNHNS and CDR2 SASEGT. The CDR3 nucleotides read TGTGCCAGCAGGACAGACCAAGATACCCAGTACTTC. Translating it yields CASRTDQDTQYF.

This clonotype was counted a single time. One end of the junction varies from germline; a read error may be responsible. This rearrangement joins TRBV4-1 to TRBJ2-3, with D maybe TRBD2 (5 bases). The CDR3 is made up of 15 amino acids. Germline-derived CDR1 and CDR2 are MGHRA and YSYEKL. CDR3 in amino acids: CASSPGSVGRDTQYF. CDR3 bases: TGTGCCAGCAGCCCCGGTAGCGTGGGCAGGGATACGCAGTATTTT.

As regards this clonotype: Since no conserved phenylalanine or tryptophan closes the CDR3, a read error is the likely cause. V and J are TRBV30 and TRBJ2-1; no definite D call. In germline, CDR1 is GTSNPN, CDR2 SVGIG (reference sequence). CDR3 length equals 14 residues. The CDR3 sequence is CAWKSGSGYNKQFL. The CDR3 DNA reads as TGTGCCTGGAAGTCCGGATCCGGGTACAATAAGCAGTTCTTA.

This clonotype was detected a few times. One end of the junction is discordant with germline, which a read error may explain. The chain joins TRBV29-1 to TRBJ2-7; D ambiguous. Germline V gene sequence: CDR1 SQVTM, CDR2 ANQGSEA. CDR3 length: 12 residues. The CDR3 bases are TGCAGTGTTGAAGGGCAGAGTTACGAGCAGCACTTC. This translates into CSVEGQSYEQHF.

To note about this clonotype: A single base separates this from a much larger clone, so it may be a read error. The chain uses TRBV20-1 and TRBJ1-5, with D possibly TRBD1 on 5 matching bases. This CDR3 spans 14 amino acids. V was shortened by 4 bases and J by 1 base, with 11 bases between the two germline ends. Germline assignment: CDR1 DFQATT and CDR2 SNEGSKA (reference sequence). The DNA of the CDR3 is TGCAGTGCTAATACTCCAGGGAGCAATCAGCCCCAGCATTTT. It translates to CSANTPGSNQPQHF.

Note on this clonotype: An end of the junction does not agree with germline; a read error may underlie this. In DNA form, the CDR3 reads TGTGCCAGCAGTTACCCCTCCCCAGGCGGGGCCGAGCAGTATTTC. This codes for CASSYPSPGGAEQYF. The chain carries TRBV6-6 and TRBJ2-7; perhaps TRBD2 as D (6 bases). There are 15 residues in the CDR3. Looked up from germline, CDR1 is MNHNY and CDR2 is SVGAGI (reference sequence).